The 2 T cell receptor beta chains below come from one sample, sequenced in a study of blood T cell repertoires in COVID-19. Sequencing was performed with immunoSEQ multiplex PCR; in TCRdb, only in-frame clones are kept and a portion is missing. The data hold around 56,000 clones, with less than 85% observed a single time. Sequencing was performed on peripheral blood. The receptors were sampled from a woman in her sixties or seventies with acute or convalescent COVID-19.

The rearrangement links TRBV6-5 to TRBJ1-6, with D perhaps matching TRBD1 (5 bases). The germline gives CDR1 MNHEY, CDR2 SVGAGI. Trimming cost V 6 bases and J 4 bases, with 7 bases left between them. The CDR3 covers 13 residues. This CDR3 reads CASRQVYNSPLHF. The CDR3 region has the DNA TGTGCCAGCAGACAGGTGTATAATTCACCCCTCCACTTT.

This chain joins TRBV30 and TRBJ1-4; D is ambiguous. The CDR3 is made up of 12 amino acids. V lost 1 base to trimming and J lost 7 bases, with 7 bases between them. CDR1 and CDR2 from the germline V gene are GTSNPN and SVGIG (reference sequence). The CDR3 region is CAWSDRVEKLFF. The CDR3 DNA reads TGTGCCTGGAGTGACCGGGTTGAAAAACTGTTTTTT.